This TCR beta chain was recorded in a study of shared clonotypes between healthy human individuals. Study results and limitations: Though the depth was large, rarefaction showed that sorted-subset sequencing was incomplete.

CD8 cells regarded as naive lacked CD45RO, were positively chosen for CCR7, and omitted terminally differentiated effector memory CD45RA+ cells. A word on this clone: Its antigen is unidentified.

The CDR3 loop spans 17 amino acids. Germline assignment: CDR1 LNHNV and CDR2 YYDKDF (reference sequence). The V gene lost 0 bases and the J gene lost 5 bases, with 19 bases spanning the gap. How the authors handled the data: ImmunoSEQ output lacked quality scores and full-length reads, limiting matched filtering. Produced via immunoSEQ multiplex PCR; TCRdb's table is partial and in-frame only. V and J calls and clone size are copied from that table; D and trimming were computed from the DNA. The table lists some 740,000 clones, approximately 92% of them singletons, with under 30% in the top ten. J is TRBJ2-5 and V is TRBV15; D is perhaps TRBD2 (5 bases). The material sequenced was naive CD8+ T cells sorted from blood. The TCR comes from a man aged 30-40 years in good health. The DNA for the CDR3 is TGTGCCACCAGCAGAGATCGAGACTTCCTCCCGGGGGAGACCCAGTACTTC. Translated, it gives CATSRDRDFLPGETQYF.